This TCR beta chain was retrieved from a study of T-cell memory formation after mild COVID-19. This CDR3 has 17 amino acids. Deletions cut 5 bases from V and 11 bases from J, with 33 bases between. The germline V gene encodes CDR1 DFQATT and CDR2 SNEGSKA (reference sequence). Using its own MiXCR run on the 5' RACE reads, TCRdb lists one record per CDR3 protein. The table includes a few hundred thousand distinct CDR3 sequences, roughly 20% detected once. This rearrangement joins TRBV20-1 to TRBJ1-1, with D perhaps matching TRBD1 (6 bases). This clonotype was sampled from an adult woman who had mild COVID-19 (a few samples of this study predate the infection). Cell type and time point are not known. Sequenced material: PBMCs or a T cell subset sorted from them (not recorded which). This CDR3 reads CSACGRRTDKFELEAFF. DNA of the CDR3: TGCAGTGCTTGCGGGCGGAGGACAGACAAATTTGAGCTAGAGGCTTTCTTT.